This paragraph covers one T cell receptor beta chain sequence. As yet, its antigen is unknown. Each sample's cDNA came from eight separate reactions. TCRdb reprocessed the 5' RACE reads, with one entry per CDR3 protein and no DNA. The repertoire table contains a few hundred thousand distinct CDR3 sequences. CDR1 is SGHTA and CDR2 is FQGNSA in the germline V gene. This CDR3 is built from 15 residues. The sample belongs to a study of monozygotic twins with inflammatory bowel disease. General study points: There was no way to distinguish the different T cell subtypes. Neither one strong signal nor one clonotype associated with IBD was supported. Compared with healthy twins, IBD patients shared fewer clonotypes with others, especially with disease activity.

The sample comprised blood. The source is a human donor with ulcerative colitis or Crohn's disease, or a healthy co-twin of an affected twin (not recorded which). The chain uses TRBV7-2 and TRBJ2-3. The CDR3 protein is CASSAMGAGTDTQYF.